Below, 10 T cell receptor beta chains from the same sample are listed, as sequenced in a study of Graves' ophthalmopathy and Graves' hyperthyroidism. Researchers took RNA transcripts and amplified TCR beta CDR3 regions from them. Scientists carried out first-round RT-PCR using HTBI primers and then a second-round multiplex PCR. TCRdb re-called the multiplex PCR reads with MiXCR, one entry per CDR3 protein. The sample has about 740,000 distinct CDR3 sequences; 40% are singletons. Source material: peripheral blood. Receptors were obtained from an adult man with Graves' ophthalmopathy.

The chain recombines TRBV25-1 with TRBJ1-5, with D hard to call. Germline V gene lookup returns CDR1 MGHDK and CDR2 SYGVNS. Trimming cost V 5 bases and J 5 bases, with 10 bases left between them. This CDR3 has 13 residues. Here the CDR3 reads CASSLYRYQPQHF. The CDR3 DNA reads as TGTGCCAGCAGTTTATACCGATATCAGCCCCAGCATTTT.

Only a few counts were recorded for this clonotype. The chain joins TRBV19 to TRBJ1-5, with TRBD1 matching 8 bases. Trimming at V came to 5 bases and at J to 6 bases, leaving 6 bases not matched to a gene. The CDR3 loop spans 14 amino acids. CDR1 and CDR2 from the germline V gene are LNHDA and SQIVND (reference sequence). The CDR3 region has the DNA TGTGCCAGTAGTCTCCAGGACAGGGCTCAGCCCCAGCATTTT. Amino acids: CASSLQDRAQPQHF.

This chain uses TRBV2 with TRBJ2-7, with no clear D. Germline CDR1 and CDR2: SNHLY and FYNNEI. The V end was cut by 0 bases, the J end by 7 bases, with 4 bases between. This CDR3 contains 11 residues. Here the CDR3 DNA reads TGTGCCAGCAGTGAAGCGCGGGAGCAGTACTTC. Protein product: CASSEAREQYF.

This chain uses TRBV12-3 or TRBV12-4 with TRBJ2-7, with TRBD2 identical over 9 bases. The CDR3 is 16 residues long. After removal of 3 bases from V and 2 bases from J, the junction contained 8 bases not matched to a gene. The CDR3 loop is CASSFMVAGAPYEQYF. CDR3 nucleotides: TGTGCCAGCAGTTTTATGGTAGCGGGGGCCCCCTACGAGCAGTACTTC.

This clonotype appeared many times. The chain has TRBV10-3 and TRBJ1-1, with D hard to call. Germline assignment: CDR1 ENHRY and CDR2 SYGVKD. The CDR3 totals 15 residues. The germline V and J ends were trimmed by 3 bases and 1 base, with 12 bases remaining between them. Here the CDR3 DNA reads TGTGCCATCAGTGATTTCTTGAAAAGGAACACTGAAGCTTTCTTT. Translated: CAISDFLKRNTEAFF.

This clonotype was seen many times. The rearrangement links TRBV10-3 to TRBJ1-1; D gene unclear. The CDR3 consists of 12 residues. V was trimmed by 2 bases and J by 11 bases, leaving 12 bases between them. Germline CDR1 reads ENHRY; CDR2 reads SYGVKD. Here the CDR3 DNA reads TGTGCCATCAGTGAGCGAAGAGACTGGGCTTTCTTT. Its translation: CAISERRDWAFF.

The chain couples TRBV24-1 to TRBJ1-5; 8 nucleotides agree with TRBD1. This CDR3 region has 15 residues. Trimming removed 11 bases from V and 5 bases from J; junction bases left unmatched: 13. Germline V gives CDR1 KGHDR, CDR2 SFDVKD. The CDR3 DNA reads as TGTGCCAGCAGCCTCGGGACAGGCTTATATCAGCCCCAGCATTTT. Amino acid sequence: CASSLGTGLYQPQHF.

This clonotype has more than one count but fewer than ten. The junction and the germline gene differ at one end; a read error may be behind it. The V gene is TRBV10-3, the J gene TRBJ2-5; D gene uncertain. CDR1 is ENHRY, CDR2 SYGVKD, per germline. The CDR3 has 15 amino acids. CDR3 residues: CASSEWTSFEETQYF. The CDR3 coding sequence is TGTGCCAGCAGTGAGTGGACCTCGTTCGAAGAGACCCAGTACTTC.

This clonotype has a handful of counts. This chain uses TRBV25-1 with TRBJ2-1; 7 bases agree with TRBD1. V trimming: 3 bases; J trimming: 0 bases; junction bases outside the gene matches: 2. The CDR3 length is 15 residues. The germline V gene encodes CDR1 MGHDK and CDR2 SYGVNS. CDR3 loop: CASSDKGASYNEQFF. CDR3 in DNA: TGTGCCAGCAGTGACAAGGGGGCCTCCTACAATGAGCAGTTCTTC.

As regards this clonotype: This clone may be a read error of a much larger clone one base away. This sequence joins TRBV7-9 and TRBJ2-7; D uncertain. There are 12 residues in the CDR3. Germline V gene sequence: CDR1 SEHNR, CDR2 FQNEAQ (reference sequence). This CDR3 reads CASSLFLADRFF. The CDR3 DNA is TGTGCCAGCAGCTTATTCTTGGCGGACCGATTCTTC.